This T cell receptor (beta chain) was captured in a study of blood T cell repertoires in COVID-19. Study in general: Samples of COVID-19 (acute and convalescent) were obtained from the United States, Italy and Spain. Sources were T cells, B-cell-depleted T cells, or PBMCs; the material itself was cDNA or gDNA.

Authors' processing steps: From reference gene primer amplification, estimates of nucleated cell counts were derived. Profiling relied on immunoSEQ multiplex PCR, and the TCRdb table lists in-frame clones only, not all of them. The D gene and trimming were derived from the DNA, and the V and J assignments and clone size from that table. Seen here are roughly 300,000 clones, 85% observed once, and the top ten hold 10% to 15%. The CDR3 consists of 15 residues. From germline, CDR1 is SEHNR and CDR2 FQNEAQ (reference sequence). Trimming cost V 4 bases and J 0 bases, with 12 bases left between them. The material sequenced was peripheral blood. The chain carries TRBV7-9 and TRBJ2-5; possibly TRBD1 for D (6 bases). This clonotype originated in a human donor in a cohort sampled during active COVID-19. CDR3 amino acids: CASSSQRQDQETQYF. In DNA, the CDR3 is TGTGCCAGCAGCTCCCAGAGACAGGACCAAGAGACCCAGTACTTC.